These T cell receptor beta chains were read from a single sample in a study of breast tumors, draining lymph nodes, adjacent tissues. TCRdb processed the multiplex PCR reads anew with MiXCR; each CDR3 protein has one entry. The sample includes 20,000 to 25,000 distinct CDR3 sequences, roughly 45% seen only once; the top ten take roughly 8.3%. The sequencing sample was made of breast tumor tissue. These receptors all stem from a female donor with breast cancer. Some clones in this sample may be carry-over from other donors' samples. The CDR3 runs from the conserved cysteine through the conserved F or W. Fields, in order: clone size, V gene, CDR3 protein. Size tells how often a clone was seen (once, few, many) or the class of an expanded clone, and some rows leave it out.

. TRBV29-1 CSVETGTGVDTEAFF
. TRBV12-3/TRBV12-4 CASSLLSMGEGRGELFF
. TRBV19 CASLAGGPHEQYF
. TRBV30 CAWSSFGLAWDTDTQYF
medium-sized TRBV10-3 CAIRAEAINEQFF
. TRBV7-9 CASSVGGRAREQFF
many TRBV3-1 CASSQTTSGYNEQFF
few TRBV10-3 CAISESGQNVYEQYF
. TRBV24-1 CATSEWTGGYGYTF
. TRBV6-6 CATGNPWGKADTEAFF
. TRBV19 CASSGFSNQPQHF
many TRBV4-2 CASSLGGKDEQFF
medium-sized TRBV10-1 CASSVLGADTQYF
. TRBV6-6 CASTGQYYEQYF
. TRBV20-1 CSARTGTSVTDTQYF
once TRBV7-7 CASSRDRDSGANVLTF
once TRBV20-1 CSAPRTYGYTF